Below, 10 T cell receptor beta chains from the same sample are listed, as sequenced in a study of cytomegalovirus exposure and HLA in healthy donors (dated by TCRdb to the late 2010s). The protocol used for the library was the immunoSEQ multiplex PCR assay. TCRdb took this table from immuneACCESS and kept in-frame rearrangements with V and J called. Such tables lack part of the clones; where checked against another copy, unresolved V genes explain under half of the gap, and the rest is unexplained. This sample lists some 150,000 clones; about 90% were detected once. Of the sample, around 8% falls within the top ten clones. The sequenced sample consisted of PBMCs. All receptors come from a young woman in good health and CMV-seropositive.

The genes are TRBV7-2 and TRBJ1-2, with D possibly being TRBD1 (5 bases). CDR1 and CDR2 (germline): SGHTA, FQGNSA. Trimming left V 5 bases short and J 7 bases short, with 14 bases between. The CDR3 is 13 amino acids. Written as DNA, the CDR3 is TGTGCCAGCAGCCACGAGACAGTTCGTGGCTACACCTTC. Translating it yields CASSHETVRGYTF. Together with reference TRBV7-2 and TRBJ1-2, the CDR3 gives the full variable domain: GAGVSQSPSNKVTEKGKDVELRCDPISGHTALYWYRQSLGQGLEFLIYFQGNSAPDKSGLPSDRFSAERTGGSVSTLTIQRTQQEDSAVYLCASSHETVRGYTFGSGTRLTVV.

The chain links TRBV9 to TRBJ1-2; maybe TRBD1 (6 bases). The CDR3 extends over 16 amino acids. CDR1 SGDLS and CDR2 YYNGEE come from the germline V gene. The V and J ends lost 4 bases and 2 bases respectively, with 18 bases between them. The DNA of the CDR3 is TGTGCCAGCAGCTCCCATGGCGGGGGGCGGAACTATGGCTACACCTTC. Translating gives CASSSHGGGRNYGYTF.

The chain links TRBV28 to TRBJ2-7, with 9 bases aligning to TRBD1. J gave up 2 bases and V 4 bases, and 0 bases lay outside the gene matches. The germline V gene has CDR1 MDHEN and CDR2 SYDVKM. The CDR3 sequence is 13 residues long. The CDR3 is CASSWTGAYEQYF. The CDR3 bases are TGTGCCAGCAGTTGGACAGGGGCCTACGAGCAGTACTTC.

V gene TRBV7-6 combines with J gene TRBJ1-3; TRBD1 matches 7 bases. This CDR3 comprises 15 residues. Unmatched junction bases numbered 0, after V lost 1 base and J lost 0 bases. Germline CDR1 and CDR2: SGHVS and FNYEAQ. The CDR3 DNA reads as TGTGCCAGCAGCTTAGGGGACAGCTCTGGAAACACCATATATTTT. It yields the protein CASSLGDSSGNTIYF.

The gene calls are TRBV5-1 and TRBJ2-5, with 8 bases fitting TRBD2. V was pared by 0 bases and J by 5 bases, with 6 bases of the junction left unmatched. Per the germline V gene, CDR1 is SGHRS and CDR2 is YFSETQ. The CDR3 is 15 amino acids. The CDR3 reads CASSLESGTRETQYF. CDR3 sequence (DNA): TGCGCCAGCAGCTTGGAATCCGGGACTAGGGAGACCCAGTACTTC. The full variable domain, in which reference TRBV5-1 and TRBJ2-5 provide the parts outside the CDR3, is KAGVTQTPRYLIKTRGQQVTLSCSPISGHRSVSWYQQTPGQGLQFLFEYFSETQRNKGNFPGRFSGRQFSNSRSEMNVSTLELGDSALYLCASSLESGTRETQYFGPGTRLLVL.

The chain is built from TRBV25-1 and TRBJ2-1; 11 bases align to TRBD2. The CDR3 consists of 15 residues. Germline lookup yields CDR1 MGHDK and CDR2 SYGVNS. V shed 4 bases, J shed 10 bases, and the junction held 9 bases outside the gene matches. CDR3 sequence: CASSAVSGRVGEQFF. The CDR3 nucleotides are TGTGCCAGCAGTGCGGTTAGCGGGAGGGTAGGGGAGCAGTTCTTC.

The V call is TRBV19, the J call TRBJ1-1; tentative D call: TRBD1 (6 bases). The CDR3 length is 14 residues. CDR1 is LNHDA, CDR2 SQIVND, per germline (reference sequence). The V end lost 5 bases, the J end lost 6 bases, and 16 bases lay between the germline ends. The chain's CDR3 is CASSQPHRAAEAFF. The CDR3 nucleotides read TGTGCCAGTAGTCAACCCCACAGGGCCGCTGAAGCTTTCTTT.

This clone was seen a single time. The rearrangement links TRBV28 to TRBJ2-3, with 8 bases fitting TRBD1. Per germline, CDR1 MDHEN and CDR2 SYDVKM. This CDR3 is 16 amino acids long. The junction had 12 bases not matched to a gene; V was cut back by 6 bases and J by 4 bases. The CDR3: CASSSTPTGVSDTQYF. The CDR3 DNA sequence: TGTGCCAGCAGCTCAACTCCGACAGGGGTCTCAGATACGCAGTATTTT.

CDR3 sequence (DNA): TGTGCCACCAGCAGGGGGACAGGCTTATGGTACACCTTC. As protein: CATSRGTGLWYTF. The chain couples TRBV15 to TRBJ1-2; 8 bases map to TRBD1. This CDR3 comprises 13 residues. Looked up from germline, CDR1 is LNHNV and CDR2 is YYDKDF (reference sequence). The ends lost 3 bases at V and 11 bases at J; junction bases unmatched: 8.

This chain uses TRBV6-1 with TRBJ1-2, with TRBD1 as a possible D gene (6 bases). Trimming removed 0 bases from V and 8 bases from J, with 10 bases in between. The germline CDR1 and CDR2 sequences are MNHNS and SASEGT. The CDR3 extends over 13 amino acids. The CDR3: CASSEAPGGGYTF. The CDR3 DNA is TGTGCCAGCAGTGAAGCGCCTGGGGGCGGCTACACCTTC.